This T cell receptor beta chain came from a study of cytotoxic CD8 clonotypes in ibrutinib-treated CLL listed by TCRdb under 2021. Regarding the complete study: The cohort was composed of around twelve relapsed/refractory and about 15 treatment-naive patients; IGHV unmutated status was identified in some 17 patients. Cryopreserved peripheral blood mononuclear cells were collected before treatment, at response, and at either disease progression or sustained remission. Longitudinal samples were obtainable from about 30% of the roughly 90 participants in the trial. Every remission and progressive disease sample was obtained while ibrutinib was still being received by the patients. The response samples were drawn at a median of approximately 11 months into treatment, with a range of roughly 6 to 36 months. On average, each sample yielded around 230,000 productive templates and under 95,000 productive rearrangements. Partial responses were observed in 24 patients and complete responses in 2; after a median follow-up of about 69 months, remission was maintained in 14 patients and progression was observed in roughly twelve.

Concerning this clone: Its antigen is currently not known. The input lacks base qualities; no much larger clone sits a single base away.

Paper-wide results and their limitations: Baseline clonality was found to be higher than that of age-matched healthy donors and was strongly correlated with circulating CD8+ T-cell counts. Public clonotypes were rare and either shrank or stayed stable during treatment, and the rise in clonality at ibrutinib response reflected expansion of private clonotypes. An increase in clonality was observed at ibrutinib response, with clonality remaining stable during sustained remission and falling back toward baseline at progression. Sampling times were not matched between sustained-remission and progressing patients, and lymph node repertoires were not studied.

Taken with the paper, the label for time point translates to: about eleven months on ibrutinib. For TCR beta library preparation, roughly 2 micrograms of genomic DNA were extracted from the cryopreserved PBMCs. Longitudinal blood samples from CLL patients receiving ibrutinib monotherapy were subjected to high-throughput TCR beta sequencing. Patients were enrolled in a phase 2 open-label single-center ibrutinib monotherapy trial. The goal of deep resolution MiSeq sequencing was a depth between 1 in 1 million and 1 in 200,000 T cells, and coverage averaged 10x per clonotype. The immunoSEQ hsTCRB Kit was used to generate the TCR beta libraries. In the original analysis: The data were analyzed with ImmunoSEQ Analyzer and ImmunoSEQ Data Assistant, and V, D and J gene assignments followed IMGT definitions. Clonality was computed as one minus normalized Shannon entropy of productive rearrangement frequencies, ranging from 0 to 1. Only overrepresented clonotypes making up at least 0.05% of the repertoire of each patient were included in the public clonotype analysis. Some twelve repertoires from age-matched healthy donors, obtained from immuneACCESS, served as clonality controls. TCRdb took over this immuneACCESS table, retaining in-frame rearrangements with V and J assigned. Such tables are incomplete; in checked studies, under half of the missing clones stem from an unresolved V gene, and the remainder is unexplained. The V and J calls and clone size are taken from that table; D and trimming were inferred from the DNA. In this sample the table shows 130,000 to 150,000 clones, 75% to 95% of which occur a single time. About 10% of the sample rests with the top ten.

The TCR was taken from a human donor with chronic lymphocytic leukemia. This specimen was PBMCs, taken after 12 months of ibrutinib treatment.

The CDR3 reads CASSRPTRDGTEQYF. The bases read TGTGCCAGCAGCCGCCCCACTAGGGATGGTACCGAGCAGTACTTC. The V gene is TRBV27 and the J gene is TRBJ2-7; the best D guess is TRBD2, with 5 bases matching. For CDR1 and CDR2, the germline V gene (reference sequence) lists MNHEY and SMNVEV. V is cut by 6 bases and J by 6 bases, and the space between the germline ends is 21 bases. The CDR3 spans 15 residues, from the cysteine through the phenylalanine. The kept DNA is CDR3 alone, 45 bases in frame from the first base.